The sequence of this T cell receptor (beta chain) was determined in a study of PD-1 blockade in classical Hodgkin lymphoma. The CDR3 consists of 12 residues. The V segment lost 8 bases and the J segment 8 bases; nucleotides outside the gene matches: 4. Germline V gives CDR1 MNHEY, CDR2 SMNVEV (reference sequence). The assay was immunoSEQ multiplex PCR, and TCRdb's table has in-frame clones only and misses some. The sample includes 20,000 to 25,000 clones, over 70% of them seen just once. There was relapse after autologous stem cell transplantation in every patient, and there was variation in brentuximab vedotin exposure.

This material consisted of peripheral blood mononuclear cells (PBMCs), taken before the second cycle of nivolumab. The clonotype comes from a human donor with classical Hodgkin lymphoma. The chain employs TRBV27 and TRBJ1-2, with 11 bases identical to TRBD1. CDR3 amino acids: CASGDRGGGYTF. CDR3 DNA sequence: TGTGCCAGCGGGGACAGGGGGGGAGGCTACACCTTC.